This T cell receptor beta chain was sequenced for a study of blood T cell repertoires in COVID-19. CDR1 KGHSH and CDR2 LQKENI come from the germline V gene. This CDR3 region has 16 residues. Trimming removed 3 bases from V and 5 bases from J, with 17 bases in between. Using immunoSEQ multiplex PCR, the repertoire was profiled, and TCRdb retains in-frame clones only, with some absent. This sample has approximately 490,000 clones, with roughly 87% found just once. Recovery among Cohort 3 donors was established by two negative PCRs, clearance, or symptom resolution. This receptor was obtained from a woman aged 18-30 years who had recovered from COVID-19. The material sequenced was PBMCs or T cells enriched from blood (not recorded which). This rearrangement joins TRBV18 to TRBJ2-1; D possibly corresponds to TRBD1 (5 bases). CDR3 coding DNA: TGTGCCAGCTCACCTACAGGCCCACAGCGAAACAATGAGCAGTTCTTC. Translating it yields CASSPTGPQRNNEQFF.